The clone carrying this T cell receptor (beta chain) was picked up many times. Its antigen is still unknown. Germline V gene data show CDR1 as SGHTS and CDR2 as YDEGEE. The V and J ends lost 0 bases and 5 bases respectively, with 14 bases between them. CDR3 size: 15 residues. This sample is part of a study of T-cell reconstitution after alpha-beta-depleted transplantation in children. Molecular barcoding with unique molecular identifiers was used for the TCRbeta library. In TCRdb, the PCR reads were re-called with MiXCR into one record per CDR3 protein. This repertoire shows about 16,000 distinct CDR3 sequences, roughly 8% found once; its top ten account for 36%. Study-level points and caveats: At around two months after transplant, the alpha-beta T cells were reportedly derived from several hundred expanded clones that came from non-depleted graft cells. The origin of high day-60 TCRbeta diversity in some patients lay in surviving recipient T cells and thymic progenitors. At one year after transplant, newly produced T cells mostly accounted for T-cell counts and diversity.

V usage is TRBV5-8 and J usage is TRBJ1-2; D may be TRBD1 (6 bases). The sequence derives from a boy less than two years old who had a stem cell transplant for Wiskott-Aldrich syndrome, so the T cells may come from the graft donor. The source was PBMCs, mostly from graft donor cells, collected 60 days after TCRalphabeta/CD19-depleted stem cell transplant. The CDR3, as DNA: TGTGCCAGCAGCTTGGGCCGAGGGGGATTGTATGGCTACACCTTC. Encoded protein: CASSLGRGGLYGYTF.